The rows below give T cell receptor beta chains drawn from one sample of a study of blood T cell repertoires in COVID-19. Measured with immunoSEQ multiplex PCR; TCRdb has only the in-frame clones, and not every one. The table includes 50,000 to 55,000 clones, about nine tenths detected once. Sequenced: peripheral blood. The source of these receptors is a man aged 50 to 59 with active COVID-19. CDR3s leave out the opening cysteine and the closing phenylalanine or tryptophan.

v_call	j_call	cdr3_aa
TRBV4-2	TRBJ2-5	ASSQDYLLSQETQY
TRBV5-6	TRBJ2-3	ASSFDRTDTQY
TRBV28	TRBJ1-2	ASSDRANLRGYT
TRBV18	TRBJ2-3	ASSPPGGRADTQY
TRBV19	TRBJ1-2	ASSGQNYGYT
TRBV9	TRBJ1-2	ASSGPGTGSGYT
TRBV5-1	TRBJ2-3	ASSWGVDTQY
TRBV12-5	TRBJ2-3	ASAPRGTGDTQY
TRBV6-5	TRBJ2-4	ASRDRNLDKNIQY
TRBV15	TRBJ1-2	ATSRDKGANYGYT
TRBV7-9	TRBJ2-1	ASSLYLTGENEQF
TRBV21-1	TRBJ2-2	ASSKKRGRNTGELF
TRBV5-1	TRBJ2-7	ASSLAGRVDYEQY
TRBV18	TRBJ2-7	ASSPPQGNEQY
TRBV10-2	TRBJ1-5	ASSPGQGRQPQH
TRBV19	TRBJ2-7	ASRKGTGNHEQY
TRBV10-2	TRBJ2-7	ASRRGSYEQY
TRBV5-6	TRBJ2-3	ASSPLAGATDTQY